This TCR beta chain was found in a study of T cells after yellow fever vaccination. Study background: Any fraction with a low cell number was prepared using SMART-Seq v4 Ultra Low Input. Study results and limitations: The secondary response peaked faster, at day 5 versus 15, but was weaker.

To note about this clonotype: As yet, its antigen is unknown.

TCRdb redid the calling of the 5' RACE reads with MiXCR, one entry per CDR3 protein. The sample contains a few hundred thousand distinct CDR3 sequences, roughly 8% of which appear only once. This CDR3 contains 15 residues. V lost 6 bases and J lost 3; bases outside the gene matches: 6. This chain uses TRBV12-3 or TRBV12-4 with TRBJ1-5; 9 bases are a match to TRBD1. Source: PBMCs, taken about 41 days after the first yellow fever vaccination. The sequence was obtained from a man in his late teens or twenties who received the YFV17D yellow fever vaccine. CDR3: CASRSGTGNNQPQHF. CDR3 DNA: TGTGCCAGCAGGAGTGGGACAGGGAACAATCAGCCCCAGCATTTT.